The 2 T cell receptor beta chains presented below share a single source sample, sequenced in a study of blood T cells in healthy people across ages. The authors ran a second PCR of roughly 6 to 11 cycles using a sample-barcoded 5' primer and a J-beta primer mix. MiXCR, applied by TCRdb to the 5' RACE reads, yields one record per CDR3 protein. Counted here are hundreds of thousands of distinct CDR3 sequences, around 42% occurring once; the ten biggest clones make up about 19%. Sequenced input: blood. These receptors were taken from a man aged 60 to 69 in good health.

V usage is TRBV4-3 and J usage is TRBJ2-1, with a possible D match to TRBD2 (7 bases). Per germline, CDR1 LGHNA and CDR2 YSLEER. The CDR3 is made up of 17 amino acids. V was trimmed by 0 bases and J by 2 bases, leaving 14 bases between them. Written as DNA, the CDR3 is TGCGCCAGCAGCCAAGATATGGGGGGGGCCACCTACAATGAGCAGTTCTTC. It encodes CASSQDMGGATYNEQFF.

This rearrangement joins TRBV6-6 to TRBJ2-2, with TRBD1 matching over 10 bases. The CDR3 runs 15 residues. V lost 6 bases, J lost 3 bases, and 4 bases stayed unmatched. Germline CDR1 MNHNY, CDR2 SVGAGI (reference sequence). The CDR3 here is CASRWTGGDTGELFF. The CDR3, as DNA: TGTGCCAGCAGATGGACAGGGGGAGACACCGGGGAGCTGTTTTTT.